Each of the 10 T cell receptor beta chains below was sequenced from the same sample in a study of response to subunit inactivated influenza vaccine. MiXCR was run by TCRdb on the RT-PCR reads, yielding one entry per CDR3 protein. The table shows more than 550,000 distinct CDR3 sequences, with about 11% occurring only once. The same data also went into a second study, on T cells expressing NK-cell markers. That work contributes: Making the TCR beta cDNA relied on 5'RACE template switching with UMIs.

Specimen: PBMCs from blood, collected on the day of vaccination. These receptors were collected from a man aged 50 or older who received an inactivated influenza vaccine.

This clonotype was detected a few times. The gene calls are TRBV5-1 and TRBJ2-3; D is unresolved. The V end lost 4 bases, the J end lost 2 bases, and 14 bases lay between the germline ends. From germline, CDR1 is SGHRS and CDR2 YFSETQ. This CDR3 is 15 amino acids long. CDR3 sequence: CASSLDGPFTDTQYF. The CDR3 bases are TGCGCCAGCAGCCTGGACGGTCCATTCACAGATACGCAGTATTTT.

This clonotype occurred a few times. The V call is TRBV12-3 or TRBV12-4, the J call TRBJ2-5; D remains ambiguous. V was shortened by 4 bases and J by 5 bases, with 17 bases between the two germline ends. This CDR3 has 15 amino acids. The CDR3 bases are TGTGCCAGCAGTTCATCCGGGCCAGTTAGTGAGACCCAGTACTTC. Translation: CASSSSGPVSETQYF.

This clonotype was counted between two and nine times. The CDR3 bases are TGCAGCGTTGGGCGGACTAGCGGCACCGGGGAGCTGTTTTTT. Translation gives CSVGRTSGTGELFF. This rearrangement joins TRBV29-1 to TRBJ2-2; 10 nucleotides line up with TRBD2. The V and J ends lost 4 bases and 4 bases, in that order; junction bases with no gene match: 3. Looked up from germline, CDR1 is SQVTM and CDR2 is ANQGSEA. The CDR3 totals 14 residues.

The genes are TRBV18 and TRBJ1-1; the D is unclear. Germline CDR1 is KGHSH and CDR2 is LQKENI. With 0 bases removed from V and 1 base from J, the gap between germline ends came to 9 bases. CDR3 length equals 15 residues. In DNA, the CDR3 is TGTGCCAGCTCACCACCGATGCGCGAGAACACTGAAGCTTTCTTT. Translated, it gives CASSPPMRENTEAFF.

V usage is TRBV5-1 and J usage is TRBJ2-1, with 7 bases aligning to TRBD2. Unmatched junction bases numbered 11, after V lost 6 bases and J lost 2 bases. The CDR3 sequence is 16 residues long. The germline V gene has CDR1 SGHRS and CDR2 YFSETQ. As DNA, the CDR3 is TGCGCCAGCAAAACTGATGGGGGGGAGGCCTACAATGAGCAGTTCTTC. It is translated as CASKTDGGEAYNEQFF.

This clonotype showed up many times. The chain recombines TRBV6-5 with TRBJ2-5, with D unresolved. CDR3 length equals 17 residues. V dropped 0 bases and J dropped 5 bases, with 19 bases sitting between them. Germline V gene data show CDR1 as MNHEY and CDR2 as SVGAGI. This CDR3 reads CASSYSIGFLFVETQYF. The CDR3 DNA sequence: TGTGCCAGCAGTTACTCGATAGGCTTCTTATTCGTGGAGACCCAGTACTTC.

This clonotype was seen more than once but under ten times. The chain links TRBV30 to TRBJ2-1; 11 bases are a match to TRBD2. There are 14 residues in the CDR3. Trimming cost V 3 bases and J 6 bases; bases outside gene matches: 4. In germline, CDR1 is GTSNPN, CDR2 SVGIG (reference sequence). In DNA, the CDR3 is TGTGCCTGGAGGCCCGGGACTAGCGGCAATGAGCAGTTCTTC. It translates to CAWRPGTSGNEQFF. Looking up the rest from reference TRBV30 and TRBJ2-1 gives the full variable domain: SQTIHQWPATLVQPVGSPLSLECTVEGTSNPNLYWYRQAAGRGLQLLFYSVGIGQISSEVPQNLSASRPQDRQFILSSKKLLLSDSGFYLCAWRPGTSGNEQFFGPGTRLTVL.

This clonotype was observed a few times. This rearrangement joins TRBV5-1 to TRBJ2-1; D is unresolved. CDR3 length equals 13 residues. Per the germline V gene, CDR1 is SGHRS and CDR2 is YFSETQ. Between the trimmed V and J ends, which lost 3 bases and 5 bases, there was a span of 9 bases. Here the CDR3 reads CASSSLRDNEQFF. CDR3 nucleotides: TGCGCCAGCAGCTCCCTACGGGACAATGAGCAGTTCTTC.

The chain recombines TRBV9 with TRBJ2-3; 11 positions match TRBD2. This CDR3 has 15 amino acids. Looked up from germline, CDR1 is SGDLS and CDR2 is YYNGEE. V was clipped by 5 bases and J by 4 bases; unmatched bases: 6. CDR3 residues: CASSNSGRAADTQYF. CDR3 in DNA: TGTGCCAGCAGTAATAGCGGGAGGGCGGCAGATACGCAGTATTTT.

This clonotype was seen only a few times. The chain combines TRBV7-6 with TRBJ2-7; possible D gene TRBD2, 6 bases. CDR1 is SGHVS, CDR2 FNYEAQ, per germline. Between the trimmed V and J ends, which lost 5 bases and 0 bases, there was a span of 14 bases. CDR3 size: 15 residues. The CDR3 nucleotides read TGTGCCAGCAGCGCGCGGGACGGGACCTCCTACGAGCAGTACTTC. Protein sequence: CASSARDGTSYEQYF.